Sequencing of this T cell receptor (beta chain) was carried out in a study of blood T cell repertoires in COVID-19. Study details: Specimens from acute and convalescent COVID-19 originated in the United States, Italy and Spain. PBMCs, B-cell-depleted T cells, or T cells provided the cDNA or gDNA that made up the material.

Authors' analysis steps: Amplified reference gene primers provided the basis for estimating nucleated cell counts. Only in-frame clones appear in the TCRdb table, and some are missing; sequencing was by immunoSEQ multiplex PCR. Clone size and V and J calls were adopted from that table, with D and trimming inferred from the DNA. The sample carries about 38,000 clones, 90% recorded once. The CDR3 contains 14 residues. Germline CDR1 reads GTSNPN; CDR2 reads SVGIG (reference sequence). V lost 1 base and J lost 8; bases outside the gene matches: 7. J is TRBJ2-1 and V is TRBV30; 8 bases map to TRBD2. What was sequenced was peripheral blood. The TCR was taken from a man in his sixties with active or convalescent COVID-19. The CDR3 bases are TGTGCCTGGAGTGCCAGCGGGGGTAGGGATGAGCAGTTCTTC. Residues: CAWSASGGRDEQFF.